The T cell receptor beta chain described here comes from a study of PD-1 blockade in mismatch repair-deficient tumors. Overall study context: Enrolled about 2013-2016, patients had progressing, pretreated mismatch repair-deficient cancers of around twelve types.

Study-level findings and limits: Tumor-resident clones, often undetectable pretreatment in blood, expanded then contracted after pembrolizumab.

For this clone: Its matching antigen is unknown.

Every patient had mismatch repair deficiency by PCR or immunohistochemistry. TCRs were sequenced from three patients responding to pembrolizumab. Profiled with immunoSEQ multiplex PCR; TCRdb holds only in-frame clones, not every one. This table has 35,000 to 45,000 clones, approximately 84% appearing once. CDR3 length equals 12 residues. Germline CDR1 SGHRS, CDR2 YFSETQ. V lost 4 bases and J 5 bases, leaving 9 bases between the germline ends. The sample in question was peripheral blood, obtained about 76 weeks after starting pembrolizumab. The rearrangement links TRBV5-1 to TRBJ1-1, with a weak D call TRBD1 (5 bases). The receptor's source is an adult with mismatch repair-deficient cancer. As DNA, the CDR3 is TGCGCCAGCAGCGCAGGGATTACTGAAGCTTTCTTT. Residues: CASSAGITEAFF. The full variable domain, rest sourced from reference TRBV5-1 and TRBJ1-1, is KAGVTQTPRYLIKTRGQQVTLSCSPISGHRSVSWYQQTPGQGLQFLFEYFSETQRNKGNFPGRFSGRQFSNSRSEMNVSTLELGDSALYLCASSAGITEAFFGQGTRLTVV.